This T cell receptor beta chain stems from a study of T-cell reconstitution after alpha-beta-depleted transplantation in children. The CDR3 is made up of 16 amino acids. Trimming removed 3 bases from V and 4 bases from J; junction bases left unmatched: 7. Germline V gene data show CDR1 as SGHTA and CDR2 as FQGTGA. Researchers prepared the TCRbeta library using unique molecular identifiers, the study reports. Each CDR3 protein is one row after TCRdb ran MiXCR on the PCR reads. The data contain hundreds of thousands of distinct CDR3 sequences, around 13% of them singletons. This clonotype appeared many times.

This TCR was recovered from a girl aged 2-10 years with congenital amegakaryocytic thrombocytopenia, due to receive a stem cell transplant. The chain uses TRBV7-3 and TRBJ2-1; 9 nucleotides match TRBD2. Material: PBMCs, obtained before TCRalphabeta/CD19-depleted stem cell transplant. The CDR3 DNA sequence: TGTGCCAGCAGCTTCTCTAGCGGGATCCCTTACAATGAGCAGTTCTTC. It specifies CASSFSSGIPYNEQFF.